These T cell receptor beta chains were read from a single sample in a study of blood T cell repertoires in COVID-19. Produced via immunoSEQ multiplex PCR; TCRdb's table is partial and in-frame only. The sample consists of some 42,000 clones, around 86% of them appearing once. The sample comprised peripheral blood. All receptors derive from a human donor in a cohort sampled during active COVID-19. The CDR3 runs from the conserved cysteine through the conserved F or W. Fields, in order: J gene, V gene, D gene, clone size, CDR3 DNA, CDR3 protein. D genes are given only for firm matches. Clone size appears in some rows only: once, few, many, or a class for an expanded clone.

TRBJ1-1,TRBV4-1,TRBD1,NA,TGCGCCAGCAGCCCTGAGGGGGCGAGGAACACTGAAGCTTTCTTT,CASSPEGARNTEAFF
TRBJ1-2,TRBV12-3/TRBV12-4,NA,NA,TGTGCCAGCACCCTGTCTGGCCACTATGGCTACACCTTC,CASTLSGHYGYTF
TRBJ1-2,TRBV10-3,TRBD1,once,TGTGCCATCAGTGAGTCGCGACAGGGGGATGGCTACACCTTC,CAISESRQGDGYTF
TRBJ1-5,TRBV12-3/TRBV12-4,NA,NA,TGTGCCAGCAGTAATGGCGGTCAGCCCCAGCATTTT,CASSNGGQPQHF
TRBJ1-2,TRBV19,TRBD1,NA,TGTGCCAGTAGTATACTAGACAGGGAACGCGGCTACACCTTC,CASSILDRERGYTF
TRBJ1-4,TRBV7-9,TRBD1,NA,TGTGCCAGCAGCTTAAAGGGTTCAGGGGGGGAAAAACTGTTTTTT,CASSLKGSGGEKLFF
TRBJ1-1,TRBV19,TRBD1,NA,TGTGCCAGTAGTATGGCGGGACGGACAGGGGAAGCCGAAGCTTTCTTT,CASSMAGRTGEAEAFF
TRBJ2-7,TRBV10-3,NA,medium-sized,TGTGCCATCAGTGGGGCAGGGATTATTTACGAGCAGTACTTC,CAISGAGIIYEQYF
TRBJ1-1,TRBV15,TRBD1,NA,TGTGCCACCAGCAGAGAGAACAGGGGGAACACTGAAGCTTTCTTT,CATSRENRGNTEAFF
TRBJ1-1,TRBV10-3,NA,NA,TGTGCCATCAGTGAGGAGGAGAACACTGAAGCTTTCTTT,CAISEEENTEAFF
TRBJ2-1,TRBV7-6,TRBD2,NA,TGTGCCAGCAGCTTAAGCGGGGGGGCTTACAATGAGCAGTTCTTC,CASSLSGGAYNEQFF
TRBJ2-7,TRBV6-5,NA,NA,TGTGCCAGCAGTTACTCGAGCTGGGAGAGCTACGAGCAGTACTTC,CASSYSSWESYEQYF
TRBJ1-2,TRBV7-2,NA,once,TGTGCCAGCAGTCGGGACAACTACTATGGCTACACCTTC,CASSRDNYYGYTF
TRBJ1-1,TRBV10-2,NA,NA,TGCGCCAGCAGTGAAAGAGCTTTGAACACTGAAGCTTTCTTT,CASSERALNTEAFF
TRBJ1-5,TRBV6-2/TRBV6-3,TRBD1,NA,TGTGCCAGCAGTTTCGCGACAGGGTTGTATCAGCCCCAGCATTTT,CASSFATGLYQPQHF
TRBJ1-5,TRBV4-3,NA,NA,TGCGCCAGCAGCCAAGATCGCGGCCAGCCCCAGCATTTT,CASSQDRGQPQHF
TRBJ2-1,TRBV6-5,TRBD2,once,TGTGCCAGCAGTCGGAGCGGGGTGGGCAATGAGCAGTTCTTC,CASSRSGVGNEQFF
TRBJ1-2,TRBV4-1,TRBD1,NA,TGCGCCAGCAGCCAGCGACAGGGGGCCGGAAACTATGGCTACACCTTC,CASSQRQGAGNYGYTF
TRBJ2-1,TRBV7-6,TRBD2,NA,TGTGCCAGCAGCGGGGCGCGGGGGGCCTCCTACAATGAGCAGTTCTTC,CASSGARGASYNEQFF
TRBJ2-7,TRBV6-1,NA,NA,TGTGCCAGCAGTGAAGACAGGGCCTACGAGCAGTACTTC,CASSEDRAYEQYF
TRBJ1-5,TRBV7-8,TRBD1,NA,TGTGCCAGCAGGCTAGGGACAGCGATAGACAATCAGCCCCAGCATTTT,CASRLGTAIDNQPQHF
TRBJ1-4,TRBV4-2,TRBD1,NA,TGTGCCAGCAGCCAGAGGACAGGGCCACCTCGTACTAATGAAAAACTGTTTTTT,CASSQRTGPPRTNEKLFF
TRBJ1-1,TRBV10-3,NA,NA,TGTGCCATCAGTGAGGGAGGGGGGGACACTGAAGCTTTCTTT,CAISEGGGDTEAFF
TRBJ1-1,TRBV4-3,NA,NA,TGCGCCAGCAGCCAAGAGCTGGGGGCGAAAACTGAAGCTTTCTTT,CASSQELGAKTEAFF
TRBJ1-2,TRBV4-1,TRBD1,NA,TGCGCCAGCAGCCAAAGACAGGGTGGGGATGGCTACACCTTC,CASSQRQGGDGYTF
TRBJ1-5,TRBV6-6,TRBD1,NA,TGTGCCAGCAGTGGCGGGACAGGAAATCAGCCCCAGCATTTT,CASSGGTGNQPQHF
TRBJ2-7,TRBV6-6,TRBD1,once,TGTGCCAGCAGACCCGACAGGGTCGGAGGCAACGAGCAGTACTTC,CASRPDRVGGNEQYF
TRBJ1-2,TRBV27,NA,NA,TGTGCCAGCAGTCCCAGAATTAACTATGGCTACACCTTC,CASSPRINYGYTF
TRBJ1-5,TRBV6-2/TRBV6-3,NA,NA,TGTGCCAGCAGTTACTTAGGACATGAAAATCAGCCCCAGCATTTT,CASSYLGHENQPQHF
TRBJ1-5,TRBV6-2/TRBV6-3,TRBD1,NA,TGTGCCAGCAGCGACGGGGCAGGGGGGAATCAGCCCCAGCATTTT,CASSDGAGGNQPQHF
TRBJ1-2,TRBV12-3/TRBV12-4,NA,NA,TGTGCCAGCAGTTTACGGAGTAACTATGGCTACACCTTC,CASSLRSNYGYTF
TRBJ1-5,TRBV6-4,TRBD1,NA,TGTGCCAGCAGTATCGGACAGGGCTATCAGCCCCAGCATTTT,CASSIGQGYQPQHF
TRBJ1-1,TRBV10-3,NA,NA,TGTGCCATCGCTGTCGGGACTGAAGCTTTCTTT,CAIAVGTEAFF
TRBJ2-7,TRBV25-1,TRBD1,NA,TGTGCCAGCAGGGGGACAGGGAGCTACGAGCAGTACTTC,CASRGTGSYEQYF
TRBJ2-7,TRBV7-2,NA,NA,TGTGCCAGCAGCCCAATTCCGGGACTGACTACGAAGCAGTACTTC,CASSPIPGLTTKQYF
TRBJ2-7,TRBV10-3,NA,NA,TGTGCCATCAGTGAGCCCGACAGGCCGAGGACCTACGAGCAGTACTTC,CAISEPDRPRTYEQYF
TRBJ1-5,TRBV6-2/TRBV6-3,NA,NA,TGTGCCAGCAGCGAACCTAGGGGATTTAATCAGCCCCAGCATTTT,CASSEPRGFNQPQHF
TRBJ1-4,TRBV7-2,TRBD1,NA,TGTGCCAGCAGCACGGGACAGTATGCAACTAATGAAAAACTGTTTTTT,CASSTGQYATNEKLFF
TRBJ1-4,TRBV4-3,TRBD1,NA,TGCGCCAGCAGCCAGAAGGACAGGGACAATGAAAAACTGTTTTTT,CASSQKDRDNEKLFF
TRBJ1-5,TRBV4-3,TRBD1,NA,TGCGCCAGCAGCCAAGATCGGGCAGGGGGGCAGCCCCAGCATTTT,CASSQDRAGGQPQHF